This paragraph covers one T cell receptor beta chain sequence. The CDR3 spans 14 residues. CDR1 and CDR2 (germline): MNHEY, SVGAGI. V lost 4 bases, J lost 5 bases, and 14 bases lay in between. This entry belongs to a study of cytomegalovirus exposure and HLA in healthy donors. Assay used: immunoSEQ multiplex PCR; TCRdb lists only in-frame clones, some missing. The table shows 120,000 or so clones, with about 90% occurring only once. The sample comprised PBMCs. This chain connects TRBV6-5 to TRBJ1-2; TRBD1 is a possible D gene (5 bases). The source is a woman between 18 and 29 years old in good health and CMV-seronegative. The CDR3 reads CASSFSQGRYGYTF. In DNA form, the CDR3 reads TGTGCCAGCAGTTTTTCTCAGGGAAGGTATGGCTACACCTTC.